This TCR beta chain is from a study of T cell responses to AZD1222 COVID-19 vaccine. The method was immunoSEQ multiplex PCR; TCRdb's version includes in-frame clones alone and lacks a portion of them. The data show approximately 100,000 clones, with around 91% seen just once and roughly 42% held by the top ten. Germline values: CDR1 SEHNR, CDR2 FQNEAQ (reference sequence). Trimming took 4 bases from V and 4 from J; bases not matched to a gene: 3. This CDR3 is 14 amino acids long. The TCR comes from an adult in good health. The chain uses TRBV7-9 and TRBJ2-7; 11 bases are a match to TRBD1. The specimen comprised peripheral blood, sampled on day 0 of AZD1222 vaccination. CDR3 amino acids: CASSSDRGLYEQYF. CDR3 nucleotides: TGTGCCAGCAGCTCGGACAGGGGGCTTTACGAGCAGTACTTC.